These 15 T cell receptor beta chains came from one sample sequenced in a study of cytomegalovirus exposure and HLA in healthy donors. PCR involved 60 Vbeta and 13 Jbeta primers. TCRdb's copy holds only in-frame clones and misses some; the assay was immunoSEQ multiplex PCR. Altogether around 150,000 clones are present, more than 70% being singletons, with the ten largest covering around 2%. The material sequenced was PBMCs. The receptors come from a man aged 25-40 years in good health and CMV-seronegative.

The chain has TRBV7-6 and TRBJ2-1, with 11 bases lining up with TRBD2. Germline lookup yields CDR1 SGHVS and CDR2 FNYEAQ. The CDR3 is 14 amino acids. V shed 5 bases and J 5 bases; nucleotides not matched to a gene: 2. The CDR3 region has the DNA TGTGCCAGCAGCCAGACTAGCGGGGACAATGAGCAGTTCTTC. Its protein product is CASSQTSGDNEQFF.

The chain employs TRBV4-1 and TRBJ2-7, with 8 bases fitting TRBD1. The germline CDR1 and CDR2 sequences are MGHRA and YSYEKL. Trimming cost V 3 bases and J 3 bases; bases outside gene matches: 7. This CDR3 region has 15 residues. This chain's CDR3 is CASSQPDRGSYEQYF. The CDR3 coding sequence is TGCGCCAGCAGCCAGCCAGACAGGGGTAGCTACGAGCAGTACTTC.

This clone turned up a few times. The chain uses TRBV28 and TRBJ1-1, with D tentatively TRBD1 (5 bases). Trimming pared 2 bases from V and 7 bases from J, leaving 20 bases between. This CDR3 region has 16 residues. Germline V gives CDR1 MDHEN, CDR2 SYDVKM. The CDR3 bases are TGTGCCAGCAGTTTAAGTCTCAGGGCCGGGGAGGATGAAGCTTTCTTT. Its translation: CASSLSLRAGEDEAFF.

This clone occurred once. The chain uses TRBV18 and TRBJ2-7; D is perhaps TRBD2 (6 bases). The CDR3 is 15 amino acids. Per germline, CDR1 KGHSH and CDR2 LQKENI. Trimming removed 0 bases at V and 3 bases at J, with 12 bases between. CDR3 DNA: TGTGCCAGCTCACCACCGCCGGGAGAAAGCTACGAGCAGTACTTC. Its protein is CASSPPPGESYEQYF.

This clone was observed once. The chain joins TRBV28 to TRBJ2-5, with 8 positions matching TRBD1. The length of the CDR3 is 12 residues. Germline CDR1 MDHEN, CDR2 SYDVKM. CDR3 residues: CATAGGGETQYF. The DNA for the CDR3 is TGTGCAACTGCAGGGGGCGGGGAGACCCAGTACTTC.

The DNA for the CDR3 is TGCGCCAGCAGGATGGCAGGGCAGGACACCGGGGAGCTGTTTTTT. It yields the protein CASRMAGQDTGELFF. J is TRBJ2-2 and V is TRBV5-1, with D perhaps matching TRBD1 (5 bases). The V and J ends lost 5 bases and 3 bases respectively, with 14 bases between them. Germline values: CDR1 SGHRS, CDR2 YFSETQ. The CDR3 sequence is 15 residues long. Looking up the rest from reference TRBV5-1 and TRBJ2-2 gives the full variable domain: KAGVTQTPRYLIKTRGQQVTLSCSPISGHRSVSWYQQTPGQGLQFLFEYFSETQRNKGNFPGRFSGRQFSNSRSEMNVSTLELGDSALYLCASRMAGQDTGELFFGEGSRLTVL.

V usage is TRBV18 and J usage is TRBJ2-7, with 15 bases aligning to TRBD2. The CDR3 runs 16 residues. Trimming took 2 bases from V and 5 from J; bases not matched to a gene: 4. Germline V gives CDR1 KGHSH, CDR2 LQKENI. This chain's CDR3 is CASSPGLAGGPDEQYF. The DNA for the CDR3 is TGTGCCAGCTCACCAGGACTAGCGGGAGGGCCGGACGAGCAGTACTTC.

This chain connects TRBV18 to TRBJ1-1; no reliable D call. V dropped 1 base and J dropped 1 base, with 19 bases sitting between them. Germline-derived CDR1 and CDR2 are KGHSH and LQKENI. The CDR3 has 18 residues. CDR3 DNA: TGTGCCAGCTCACCACAATCTCGGGGTGGACCTCGGAACACTGAAGCTTTCTTT. It specifies CASSPQSRGGPRNTEAFF. The whole variable domain, filled in from reference TRBV18 and TRBJ1-1, reads NAGVMQNPRHLVRRRGQEARLRCSPMKGHSHVYWYRQLPEEGLKFMVYLQKENIIDESGMPKERFSAEFPKEGPSILRIQQVVRGDSAAYFCASSPQSRGGPRNTEAFFGQGTRLTVV.

V is TRBV29-1 and J is TRBJ2-2; 8 nucleotides align to TRBD1. V was pared by 6 bases and J by 7 bases, with 10 bases of the junction left unmatched. From germline, CDR1 is SQVTM and CDR2 ANQGSEA. The length of the CDR3 is 14 residues. CDR3 in DNA: TGCAGCGTGCTCGACGGGACAGGCAACGGGGAGCTGTTTTTT. Translating it yields CSVLDGTGNGELFF.

V gene TRBV6-1 combines with J gene TRBJ1-2; a possible D gene is TRBD1 (5 bases). In germline, CDR1 is MNHNS, CDR2 SASEGT. This CDR3 region has 11 residues. Trimming cost V 8 bases and J 8 bases, with 12 bases left between them. CDR3: CASLTGDGYTF. Written as DNA, the CDR3 is TGTGCCAGCCTAACGGGGGACGGCTACACCTTC.

Comments on this clone: A read error may produce the germline difference seen at one junction end. The chain recombines TRBV5-4 with TRBJ2-5; possibly TRBD1 for D (6 bases). Germline V gene lookup returns CDR1 SGHNT and CDR2 YYREEE (reference sequence). The CDR3 covers 16 residues. CDR3 amino acids: CASSLAPRGFQETQYF. CDR3 in DNA: TGTGCCAGCAGCTTGGCCCCCAGGGGTTTTCAAGAAACCCAGTACTTC.

V gene TRBV5-1 combines with J gene TRBJ2-3; a possible D gene is TRBD1 (5 bases). The V gene lost 0 bases and the J gene lost 4 bases, with 12 bases spanning the gap. CDR3 size: 15 residues. The germline V gene encodes CDR1 SGHRS and CDR2 YFSETQ. CDR3 protein: CASSLGQSTPDTQYF. CDR3 in DNA: TGCGCCAGCAGCTTGGGACAGTCTACCCCAGATACGCAGTATTTT. The complete variable domain, with remaining parts taken from reference TRBV5-1 and TRBJ2-3, reads KAGVTQTPRYLIKTRGQQVTLSCSPISGHRSVSWYQQTPGQGLQFLFEYFSETQRNKGNFPGRFSGRQFSNSRSEMNVSTLELGDSALYLCASSLGQSTPDTQYFGPGTRLTVL.

CDR3 in amino acids: CASSEGSSNTEAFF. CDR3 nucleotide sequence: TGTGCCAGCAGTGAGGGCAGCTCAAACACTGAAGCTTTCTTT. This chain joins TRBV6-1 and TRBJ1-1; no definite D call. The germline gives CDR1 MNHNS, CDR2 SASEGT. The V and J ends lost 3 bases and 2 bases respectively, with 10 bases between them. The CDR3 is 14 amino acids.

The chain is built from TRBV7-2 and TRBJ2-7; D perhaps matches TRBD2 (6 bases). Per germline, CDR1 SGHTA and CDR2 FQGNSA. V was pared by 5 bases and J by 7 bases, with 15 bases between. This CDR3 has 13 residues. The CDR3 loop is CASSPGTPLEQYF. Here the CDR3 DNA reads TGTGCCAGCAGCCCCGGGACTCCATTAGAGCAGTACTTC.

The chain is built from TRBV5-1 and TRBJ2-1; D perhaps matches TRBD2 (5 bases). The CDR3 runs to 15 residues. Germline CDR1 SGHRS, CDR2 YFSETQ. Trimming shortened V by 6 bases and J by 10 bases, and 23 bases separated the two germline ends. CDR3 nucleotides: TGCGCCAGCATCCTGCAACCGGGGAACGATGGGGAGCAGTTCTTC. It encodes CASILQPGNDGEQFF.